This T cell receptor beta chain was recovered during a study of human T cells and chemical hapten exposure. The sample holds a few counts of this clonotype. From germline, CDR1 is MGHRA and CDR2 YSYEKL. The V end was cut by 4 bases, the J end by 2 bases, with 14 bases between. This CDR3 has 15 amino acids. Indicated time point: patch test 1, 2 weeks after DPC sensitization. Indicated treatment: therapeutic diphenylcyclopropenone sensitization with weekly scalp DPC. TCRdb re-called the RACE reads through MiXCR, storing one row per CDR3 protein. The sample has around 110,000 distinct CDR3 sequences, 9% to 13% seen once.

The sequence derives from a woman aged 45-65 years with alopecia areata. Some clones in this sample may be carry-over from other donors' samples. This rearrangement joins TRBV4-1 to TRBJ1-1, with D uncertain. The sequencing here drew on whole blood, taken in connection with sensitization to the hapten diphenylcyclopropenone (DPC). CDR3 DNA sequence: TGCGCCAGCAGCCTCTCTGGCCGGGGTAACACTGAAGCTTTCTTT. It encodes CASSLSGRGNTEAFF.